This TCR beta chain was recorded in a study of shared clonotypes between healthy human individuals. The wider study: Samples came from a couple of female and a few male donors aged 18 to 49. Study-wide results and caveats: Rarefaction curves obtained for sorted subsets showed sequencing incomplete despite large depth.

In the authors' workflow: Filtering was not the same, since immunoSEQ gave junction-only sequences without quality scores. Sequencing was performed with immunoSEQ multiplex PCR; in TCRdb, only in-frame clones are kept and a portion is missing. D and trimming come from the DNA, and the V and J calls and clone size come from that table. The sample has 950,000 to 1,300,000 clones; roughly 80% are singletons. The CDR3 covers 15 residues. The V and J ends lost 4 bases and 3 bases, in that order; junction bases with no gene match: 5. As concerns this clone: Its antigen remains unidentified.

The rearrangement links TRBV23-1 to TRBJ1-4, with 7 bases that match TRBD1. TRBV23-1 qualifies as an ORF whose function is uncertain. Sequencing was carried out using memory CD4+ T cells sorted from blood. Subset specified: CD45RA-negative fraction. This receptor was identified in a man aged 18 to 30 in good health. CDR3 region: CASSPRQGSNEKLFF. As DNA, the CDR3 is TGCGCCAGCAGTCCCCGACAGGGTTCTAATGAAAAACTGTTTTTT.